This TCR beta chain was sequenced during a study of spatial heterogeneity in lung cancer. Time point: blood at routine non-recurrence follow-up after resection. In this sample, this clonotype turned up a few times. Its antigen is not known. Study-level points and caveats: Relative to follow-up, resection was when ubiquitous expanded tumor TCRs appeared more in blood.

One entry per CDR3 protein, called by TCRdb with MiXCR from the 5' RACE reads. Found here are approximately 100,000 distinct CDR3 sequences, approximately 19% of them singletons; the top ten hold 21%. Germline V CDR1 and CDR2: LNHDA, SQIVND (reference sequence). The CDR3 totals 14 residues. The ends were cut back, 7 bases at V and 7 bases at J, with 19 bases in the middle. This sequence was found in a male donor with early-stage non-small cell lung cancer. The genes are TRBV19 and TRBJ1-1; D may be TRBD1 (5 bases). The material was PBMCs, obtained at follow-up. Written as DNA, the CDR3 is TGTGCCAGTACCACCGGGACTACGACTTTTGAAGCTTTCTTT. Protein sequence: CASTTGTTTFEAFF. The full variable domain, its missing parts supplied by reference TRBV19 and TRBJ1-1, is DGGITQSPKYLFRKEGQNVTLSCEQNLNHDAMYWYRQDPGQGLRLIYYSQIVNDFQKGDIAEGYSVSREKKESFPLTVTSAQKNPTAFYLCASTTGTTTFEAFFGQGTRLTVV.